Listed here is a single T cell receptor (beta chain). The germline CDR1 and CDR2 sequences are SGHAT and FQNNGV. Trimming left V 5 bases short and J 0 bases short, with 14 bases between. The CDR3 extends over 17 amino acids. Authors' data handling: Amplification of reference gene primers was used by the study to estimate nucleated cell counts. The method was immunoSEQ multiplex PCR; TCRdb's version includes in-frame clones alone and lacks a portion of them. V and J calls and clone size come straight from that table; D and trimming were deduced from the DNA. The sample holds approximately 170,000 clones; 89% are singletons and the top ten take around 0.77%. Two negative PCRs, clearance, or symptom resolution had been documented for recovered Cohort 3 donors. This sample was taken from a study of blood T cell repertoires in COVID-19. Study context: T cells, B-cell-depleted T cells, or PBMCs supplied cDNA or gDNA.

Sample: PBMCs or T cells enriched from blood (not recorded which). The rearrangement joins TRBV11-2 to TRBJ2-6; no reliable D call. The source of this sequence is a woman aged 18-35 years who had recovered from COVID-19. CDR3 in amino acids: CASSPLALGSGANVLTF. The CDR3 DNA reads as TGTGCCAGCAGCCCTTTAGCCTTGGGCTCTGGGGCCAACGTCCTGACTTTC.